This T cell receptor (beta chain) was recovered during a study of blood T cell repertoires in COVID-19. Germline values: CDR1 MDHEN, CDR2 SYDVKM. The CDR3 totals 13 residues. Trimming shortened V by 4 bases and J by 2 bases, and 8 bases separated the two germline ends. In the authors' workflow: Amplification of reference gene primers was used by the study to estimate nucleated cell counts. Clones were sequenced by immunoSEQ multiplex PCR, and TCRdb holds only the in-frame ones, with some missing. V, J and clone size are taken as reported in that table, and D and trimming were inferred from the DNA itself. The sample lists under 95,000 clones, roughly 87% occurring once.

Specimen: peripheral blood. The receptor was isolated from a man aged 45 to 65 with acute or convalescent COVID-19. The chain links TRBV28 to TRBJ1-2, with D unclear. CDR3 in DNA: TGTGCCAGCAGTTCCGGTACGAACTATGGCTACACCTTC. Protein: CASSSGTNYGYTF.